Presented here are 10 T cell receptor beta chains from one specimen sequenced in a study of CD8 T cells in ankylosing spondylitis. Study-level results: Apparently characteristic of ankylosing spondylitis blood was a TCR beta motif (roughly 8 highly homologous variants).

TCRdb redid the calling of the 5' RACE reads with MiXCR, one entry per CDR3 protein. Among over 400,000 distinct CDR3 sequences listed, roughly 26% were seen once. These receptors are not linked to any known antigen. The sample consisted of blood, either unsorted or a sorted T cell fraction (not recorded which). The receptors originated from a male donor with ankylosing spondylitis.

This rearrangement joins TRBV3-1 to TRBJ1-1; 7 nucleotides align to TRBD1. Trimming at V came to 2 bases and at J to 5 bases, leaving 5 bases not matched to a gene. This CDR3 spans 14 amino acids. Germline-derived CDR1 and CDR2 are LGHDT and YNNKEL (reference sequence). This chain's CDR3 is CASSQYRGGTEAFF. As DNA, the CDR3 is TGTGCCAGCAGCCAATACAGGGGTGGAACTGAAGCTTTCTTT.

This chain uses TRBV27 with TRBJ1-5; no definite D call. The CDR3 totals 15 residues. Looked up from germline, CDR1 is MNHEY and CDR2 is SMNVEV (reference sequence). V lost 3 bases to trimming and J lost 5 bases, with 14 bases between them. The CDR3 nucleotides are TGTGCCAGCAGTTTGAAGGGTTATGGAGATCAGCCCCAGCATTTT. This codes for CASSLKGYGDQPQHF.

This clonotype was counted only a few times. The gene calls are TRBV7-2 and TRBJ2-1; D uncertain. CDR3 size: 16 residues. V lost 1 base and J lost 0, with 10 bases in between. CDR1 is SGHTA, CDR2 FQGNSA, per germline. The DNA of the CDR3 is TGTGCCAGCAGCTTAGATGGGCAGACCTCCTACAATGAGCAGTTCTTC. This codes for CASSLDGQTSYNEQFF.

This clonotype came up many times. The rearrangement links TRBV20-1 to TRBJ1-1; D gene ambiguous. CDR3 length: 14 amino acids. The germline V gene has CDR1 DFQATT and CDR2 SNEGSKA (reference sequence). V was pared by 0 bases and J by 1 base, with 9 bases between. CDR3: CSAREWGGNTEAFF. CDR3 bases: TGCAGTGCTAGAGAGTGGGGAGGGAACACTGAAGCTTTCTTT.

The rearrangement uses TRBV10-3 and TRBJ2-1; 9 bases match TRBD2. The trim removed 5 bases at V and 5 bases at J, leaving 4 bases unmatched. The germline CDR1 and CDR2 sequences are ENHRY and SYGVKD. The CDR3 spans 14 residues. In nucleotides, the CDR3 is TGTGCCATCAGTTTGGAGCGGGAGGACAATGAGCAGTTCTTC. Residues: CAISLEREDNEQFF.

The rearrangement links TRBV20-1 to TRBJ2-3; 15 bases match TRBD2. Germline CDR1 reads DFQATT; CDR2 reads SNEGSKA (reference sequence). V trimming: 5 bases; J trimming: 0 bases; junction bases outside the gene matches: 3. CDR3 size: 16 residues. CDR3 sequence reads: CSADGTSGRSTDTQYF. The CDR3 DNA is TGCAGTGCTGATGGGACTAGCGGGAGGAGCACAGATACGCAGTATTTT.

This clonotype was recorded a few times. The V gene is TRBV5-5, the J gene TRBJ2-2; tentative D call: TRBD1 (5 bases). From germline, CDR1 is SGHKS and CDR2 YYEKEE (reference sequence). V lost 0 bases and J lost 5, with 11 bases in between. There are 15 residues in the CDR3. Here the CDR3 reads CASSLVWGRTGELFF. The CDR3 coding sequence is TGTGCCAGCAGCTTGGTGTGGGGCAGGACCGGGGAGCTGTTTTTT.

The CDR3 DNA follows: TGTGCCAGCAGCCCTTGGGGCGGTTATAGCAATCAGCCCCAGCATTTT. Residues: CASSPWGGYSNQPQHF. The rearrangement links TRBV7-2 to TRBJ1-5, with D possibly TRBD1 on 5 matching bases. This CDR3 spans 16 amino acids. V was pared by 5 bases and J by 0 bases, with 14 bases between. Germline V gives CDR1 SGHTA, CDR2 FQGNSA.

This clonotype was detected only a few times. The chain recombines TRBV10-1 with TRBJ1-1; weak D call: TRBD1 (5 bases). The CDR3 sequence is 15 residues long. Germline V gene sequence: CDR1 WNHNN, CDR2 SYGVQD (reference sequence). V was trimmed by 3 bases and J by 1 base, leaving 12 bases between them. The DNA of the CDR3 is TGCGCCAGCAGTGAAGGACACAACCAGAACACTGAAGCTTTCTTT. Protein product: CASSEGHNQNTEAFF.

The V call is TRBV5-1, the J call TRBJ1-1; unclear D gene. Germline values: CDR1 SGHRS, CDR2 YFSETQ. This CDR3 has 14 amino acids. Trimming took off 5 bases at V and 0 bases at J, with 11 bases between the two ends. The CDR3 nucleotides read TGCGCCAGCAGACTGGCAGGACTGAACACTGAAGCTTTCTTT. The encoded protein is CASRLAGLNTEAFF.